The rows below give T cell receptor beta chains drawn from one sample of a study of T cells in Graves' hyperthyroidism and ophthalmopathy. TCRdb re-called the multiplex PCR reads through MiXCR, storing one row per CDR3 protein. The table lists over 700,000 distinct CDR3 sequences, approximately 40% of them singletons. Material for sequencing was blood. These receptor sequences come from a man aged 18 to 29 with Graves' hyperthyroidism. Each CDR3 is given with its conserved first and last residue.

j_call	v_call	cdr3_aa
TRBJ1-2	TRBV4-2	CASPRPPGGYTF
TRBJ1-5	TRBV5-6	CASSGRTGGGQPQHF
TRBJ2-5	TRBV9	CASSGGAGEQTQYF
TRBJ2-7	TRBV7-6	CGTVPAGSYEQYF
TRBJ2-5	TRBV7-2	CASSLAVQTQYF
TRBJ1-4	TRBV7-9	CASSPDLEKLFF
TRBJ2-7	TRBV20-1	CSAAGTRHHEQYF
TRBJ1-5	TRBV10-2	CASSRPGTGNQPQHF
TRBJ1-4	TRBV2	CASSAFTEKLFF
TRBJ1-4	TRBV15	CATSIRTFNEKLFF
TRBJ1-5	TRBV12-3/TRBV12-4	CASSPADRNQPQHF
TRBJ2-7	TRBV7-2	CASSFSTQPGEQYF
TRBJ1-2	TRBV12-3/TRBV12-4	CASSEAEDPQDYTF
TRBJ2-7	TRBV7-8	CASSEDHRELIHEQYF
TRBJ1-4	TRBV25-1	CASSESRRGWYEKLFF
TRBJ2-7	TRBV15	CASSYSGTYLEQYF
TRBJ1-1	TRBV2	CASIPAMNTEAFF
TRBJ1-4	TRBV6-1	CASSQQGAGEKLFF
TRBJ2-6	TRBV10-3	CAISENARTGANVLTF
TRBJ1-2	TRBV10-3	CAISEIRAVNYGYTF
TRBJ1-2	TRBV29-1	CSVLGESGYGYTF
TRBJ2-7	TRBV10-3	CAIRDGQTYEQYF
TRBJ1-3	TRBV4-1	CASSLEWAGNTIYF
.	TRBV19	CASSTTGSDTQYF
TRBJ2-5	TRBV25-1	CASSAGAPETQYF
TRBJ1-2	TRBV20-1	CSASPRGPGNTF
TRBJ1-4	TRBV6-1	CASRGQIGSANEKLFF
TRBJ1-2	TRBV29-1	CSGPGQNYGYTF
TRBJ2-7	TRBV29-1	CSQEDGPRYEQYF
TRBJ1-6	TRBV12-3/TRBV12-4	CASSYRGLPGSPLHF
TRBJ2-2	TRBV9	CASSPDRIGGELFF
TRBJ2-7	TRBV6-6	CASSYQRVGSEQYF
TRBJ1-5	TRBV10-3	CASSHGQGGRNQPQHF
TRBJ2-7	TRBV2	CASTGTGEGEQYF
TRBJ1-5	TRBV12-3/TRBV12-4	CASRLKGGNQPQHF
TRBJ2-7	TRBV29-1	CSVEDDGTGNYEQYF
TRBJ2-7	TRBV19	CASSIDGREQYF
TRBJ2-2	TRBV5-6	CASSIPGRNTGELFF
TRBJ2-5	TRBV11-2	CASSYIQETQYF
TRBJ1-5	TRBV7-2	CASSLSLQVAMSQPQHF
TRBJ2-5	TRBV2	CASSDLETATMETQYF
TRBJ2-5	TRBV20-1	CSALLGREETQYF
TRBJ1-1	TRBV5-1	CASSDDGGSYTEAFF
TRBJ2-2	TRBV7-8	CASSYEGHSGELFF
TRBJ2-7	TRBV12-3/TRBV12-4	CASTTSGRLYEQYF
TRBJ1-5	TRBV28	CASSLRGIGNQPQHF
TRBJ1-1	TRBV11-3	CASSSHREAEAFF
TRBJ1-2	TRBV7-9	CASSLELEGHGYTF
TRBJ2-7	TRBV7-3	CANSRGDYEQYF
TRBJ2-7	TRBV20-1	CSAPRDSYEQYF
TRBJ1-6	TRBV5-1	CASSKWDGYNSPLHF
TRBJ1-1	TRBV29-1	CSVESSQNTEAFF
TRBJ2-2	TRBV2	CASKAGQNTGELFF
TRBJ1-6	TRBV7-9	CASSLELGNNSPLHF